In its sample, the clone carrying this T cell receptor (beta chain) was seen a few times. Its specificity is not known. These data are taken from a study of spatial heterogeneity in lung cancer. As for the study in general: Detected sequences consistently included more beta-chain ones than alpha-chain ones.

There are 16 residues in the CDR3. V lost 2 bases to trimming and J lost 0 bases, with 11 bases between them. Per germline, CDR1 MNHEY and CDR2 SVGAGI. TCRdb reprocessed the 5' RACE reads with MiXCR, giving one entry per CDR3 protein. This table has 35,000 to 50,000 distinct CDR3 sequences, approximately 22% appearing once. The time point here: blood at routine non-recurrence follow-up after resection. Study results and caveats: Expanded tumor TCRs that were ubiquitous appeared in blood more at resection than follow-up.

The chain has TRBV6-5 and TRBJ1-3, with no clear D. The clonotype originates from a female donor with early-stage non-small cell lung cancer. The sample in question was PBMCs, obtained at follow-up. CDR3 nucleotide sequence: TGTGCCAGCAGTTACAAGCCGGCATTCTCTGGAAACACCATATATTTT. Translated: CASSYKPAFSGNTIYF.